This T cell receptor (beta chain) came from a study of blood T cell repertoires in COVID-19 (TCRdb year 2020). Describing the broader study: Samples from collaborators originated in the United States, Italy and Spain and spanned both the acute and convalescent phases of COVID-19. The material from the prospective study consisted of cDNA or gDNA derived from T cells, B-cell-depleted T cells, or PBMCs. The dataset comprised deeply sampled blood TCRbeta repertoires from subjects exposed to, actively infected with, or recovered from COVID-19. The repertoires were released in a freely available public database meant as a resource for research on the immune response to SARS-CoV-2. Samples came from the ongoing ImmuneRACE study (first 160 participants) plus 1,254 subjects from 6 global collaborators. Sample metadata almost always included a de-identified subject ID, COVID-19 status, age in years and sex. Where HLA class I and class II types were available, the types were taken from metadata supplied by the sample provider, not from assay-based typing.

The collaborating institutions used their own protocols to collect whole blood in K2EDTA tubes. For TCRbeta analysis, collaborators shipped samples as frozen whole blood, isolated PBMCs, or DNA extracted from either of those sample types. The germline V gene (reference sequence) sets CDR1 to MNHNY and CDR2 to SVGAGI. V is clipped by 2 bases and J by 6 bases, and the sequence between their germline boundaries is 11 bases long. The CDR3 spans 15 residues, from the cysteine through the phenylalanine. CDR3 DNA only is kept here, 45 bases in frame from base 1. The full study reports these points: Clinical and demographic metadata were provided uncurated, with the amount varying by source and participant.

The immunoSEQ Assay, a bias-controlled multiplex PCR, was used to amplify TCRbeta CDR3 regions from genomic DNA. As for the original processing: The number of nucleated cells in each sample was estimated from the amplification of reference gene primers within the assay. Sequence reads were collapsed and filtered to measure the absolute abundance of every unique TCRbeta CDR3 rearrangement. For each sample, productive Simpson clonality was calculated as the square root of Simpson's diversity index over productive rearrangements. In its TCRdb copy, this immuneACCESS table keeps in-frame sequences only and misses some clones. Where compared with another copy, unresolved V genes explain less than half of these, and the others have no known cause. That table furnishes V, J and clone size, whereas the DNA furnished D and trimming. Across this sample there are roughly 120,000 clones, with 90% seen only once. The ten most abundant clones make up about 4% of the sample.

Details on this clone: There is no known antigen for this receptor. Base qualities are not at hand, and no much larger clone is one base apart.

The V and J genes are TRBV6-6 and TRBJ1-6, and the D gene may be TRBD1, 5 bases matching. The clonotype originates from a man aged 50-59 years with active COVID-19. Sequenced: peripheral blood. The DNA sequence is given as TGTGCCAGCAGTTACGGGGGGTCGGGTAATTCACCCCTCCACTTT. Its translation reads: CASSYGGSGNSPLHF.